The T cell receptor (beta chain) under discussion was sequenced for a study of OX40 agonist ivuxolimab in advanced cancers. Study overall: Given to patients was ivuxolimab, an agonistic anti-OX40 (CD134) antibody.

CDR1 SGHTA and CDR2 FQGNSA come from the germline V gene. Trimming took 6 bases from V and 5 from J, leaving 14 bases between them. The CDR3 runs 14 residues. Data came from immunoSEQ multiplex PCR; TCRdb stores just in-frame clones and leaves some out. The sample lists about 11,000 clones; about nine tenths were seen once. The V call is TRBV7-2, the J call TRBJ2-1; perhaps D is TRBD1 or TRBD2 (7 bases each). The TCR comes from an adult with an advanced solid tumor such as melanoma, head and neck, liver or kidney cancer. Sequencing was performed on CD4+ or CD8+ T cells sorted from blood, taken in a trial of the OX40 agonist ivuxolimab. Written as DNA, the CDR3 is TGTGCCAGCAGGATGACAGGGAGGGACAATGAGCAGTTCTTC. Its protein is CASRMTGRDNEQFF.